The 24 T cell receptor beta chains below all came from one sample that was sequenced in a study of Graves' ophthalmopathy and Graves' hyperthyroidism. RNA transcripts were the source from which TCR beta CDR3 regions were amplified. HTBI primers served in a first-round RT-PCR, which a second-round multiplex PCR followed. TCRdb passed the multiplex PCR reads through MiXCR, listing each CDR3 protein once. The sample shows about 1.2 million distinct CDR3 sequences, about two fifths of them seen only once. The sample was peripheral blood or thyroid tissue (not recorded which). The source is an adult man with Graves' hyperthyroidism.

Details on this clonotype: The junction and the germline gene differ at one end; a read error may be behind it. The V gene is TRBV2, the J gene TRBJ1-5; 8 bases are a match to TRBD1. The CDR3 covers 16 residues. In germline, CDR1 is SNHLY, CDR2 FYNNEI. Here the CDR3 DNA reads TGTGCCGGCAGTGACCCTGGACAGGGAAGCAATCGGCCCCAGCATTTT. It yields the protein CAGSDPGQGSNRPQHF.

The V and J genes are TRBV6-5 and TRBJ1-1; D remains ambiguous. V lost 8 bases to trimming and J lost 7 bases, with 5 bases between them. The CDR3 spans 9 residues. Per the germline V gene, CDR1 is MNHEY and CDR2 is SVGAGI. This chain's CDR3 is CASGFEAFF. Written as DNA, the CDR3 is TGTGCCAGCGGGTTTGAAGCTTTCTTT.

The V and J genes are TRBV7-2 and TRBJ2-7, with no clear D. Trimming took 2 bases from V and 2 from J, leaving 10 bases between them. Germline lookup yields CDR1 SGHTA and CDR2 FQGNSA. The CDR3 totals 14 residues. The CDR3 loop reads CASSLTRLAYEQYF. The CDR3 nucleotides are TGTGCCAGCAGCTTAACACGTCTAGCCTACGAGCAGTACTTC.

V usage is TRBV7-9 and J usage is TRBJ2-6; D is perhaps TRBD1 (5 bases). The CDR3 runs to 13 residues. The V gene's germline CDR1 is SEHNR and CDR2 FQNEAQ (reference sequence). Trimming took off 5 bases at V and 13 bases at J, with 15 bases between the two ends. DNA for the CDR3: TGTGCCAGCAGCGCCCCGACAGCCAGGGTCCTGACTTTC. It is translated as CASSAPTARVLTF. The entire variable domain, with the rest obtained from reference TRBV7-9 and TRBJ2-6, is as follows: DTGVSQNPRHKITKRGQNVTFRCDPISEHNRLYWYRQTLGQGPEFLTYFQNEAQLEKSRLLSDRFSAERPKGSFSTLEIQRTEQGDSAMYLCASSAPTARVLTFGAGSRLTVL.

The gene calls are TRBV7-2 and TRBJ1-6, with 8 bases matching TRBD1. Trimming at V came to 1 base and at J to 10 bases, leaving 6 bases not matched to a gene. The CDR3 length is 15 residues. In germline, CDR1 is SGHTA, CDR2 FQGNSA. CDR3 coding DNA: TGTGCCAGCAGCTTAGAGACAGGGGCGAACTCACCCCTCCACTTT. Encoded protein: CASSLETGANSPLHF. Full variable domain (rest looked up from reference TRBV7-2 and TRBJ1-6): GAGVSQSPSNKVTEKGKDVELRCDPISGHTALYWYRQSLGQGLEFLIYFQGNSAPDKSGLPSDRFSAERTGGSVSTLTIQRTQQEDSAVYLCASSLETGANSPLHFGNGTRLTVT.

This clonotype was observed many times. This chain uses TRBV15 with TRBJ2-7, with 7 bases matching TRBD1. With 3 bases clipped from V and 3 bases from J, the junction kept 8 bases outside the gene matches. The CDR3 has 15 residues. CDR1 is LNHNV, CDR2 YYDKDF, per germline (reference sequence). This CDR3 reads CATSSPRQGNYEQYF. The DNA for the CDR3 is TGTGCCACCAGCAGTCCCAGACAGGGAAACTACGAGCAGTACTTC.

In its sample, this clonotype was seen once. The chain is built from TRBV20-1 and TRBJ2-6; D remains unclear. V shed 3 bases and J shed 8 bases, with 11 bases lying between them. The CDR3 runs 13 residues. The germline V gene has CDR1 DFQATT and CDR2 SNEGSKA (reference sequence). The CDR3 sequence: CSARGWVTNVLTF. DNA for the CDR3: TGCAGTGCTAGGGGGTGGGTGACCAACGTCCTGACTTTC.

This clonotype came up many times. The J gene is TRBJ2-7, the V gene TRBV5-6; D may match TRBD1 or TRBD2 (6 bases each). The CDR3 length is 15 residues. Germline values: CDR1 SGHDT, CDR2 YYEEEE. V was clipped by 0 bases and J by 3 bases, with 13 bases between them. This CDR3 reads CASSLDRGHIYEQYF. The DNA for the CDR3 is TGTGCCAGCAGCTTGGATCGGGGGCATATCTACGAGCAGTACTTC.

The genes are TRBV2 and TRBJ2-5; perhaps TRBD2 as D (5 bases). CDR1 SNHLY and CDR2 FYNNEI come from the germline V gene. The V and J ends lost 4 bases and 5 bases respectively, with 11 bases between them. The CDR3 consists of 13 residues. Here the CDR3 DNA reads TGTGCCAGCAGTGTGGGGAGATCGGAGACCCAGTACTTC. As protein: CASSVGRSETQYF.

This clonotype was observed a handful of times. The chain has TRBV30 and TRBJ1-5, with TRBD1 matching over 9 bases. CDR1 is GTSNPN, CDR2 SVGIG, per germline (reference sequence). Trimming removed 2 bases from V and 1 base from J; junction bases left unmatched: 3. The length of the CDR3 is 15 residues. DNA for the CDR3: TGTGCCTGGAGTCCGGGACAGGGAAGCAATCAGCCCCAGCATTTT. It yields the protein CAWSPGQGSNQPQHF.

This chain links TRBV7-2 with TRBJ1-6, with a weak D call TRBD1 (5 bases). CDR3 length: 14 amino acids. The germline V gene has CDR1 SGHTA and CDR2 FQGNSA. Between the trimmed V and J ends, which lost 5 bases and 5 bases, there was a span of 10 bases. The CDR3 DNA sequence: TGTGCCAGCAGCATAACGGGGGATAATTCACCCCTCCACTTT. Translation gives CASSITGDNSPLHF.

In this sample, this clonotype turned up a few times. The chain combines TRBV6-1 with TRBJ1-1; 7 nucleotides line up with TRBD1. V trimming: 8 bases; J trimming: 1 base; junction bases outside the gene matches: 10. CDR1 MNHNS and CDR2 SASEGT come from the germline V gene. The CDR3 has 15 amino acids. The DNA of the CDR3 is TGTGCCAGCGAGAAACAGGGGTACGGGAACACTGAAGCTTTCTTT. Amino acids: CASEKQGYGNTEAFF.

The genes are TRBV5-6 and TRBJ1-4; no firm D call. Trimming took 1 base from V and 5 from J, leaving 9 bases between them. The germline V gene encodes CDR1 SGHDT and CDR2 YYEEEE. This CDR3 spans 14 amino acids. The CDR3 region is CASSLRFSNEKLFF. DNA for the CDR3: TGTGCCAGCAGCTTGCGGTTTTCAAATGAAAAACTGTTTTTT.

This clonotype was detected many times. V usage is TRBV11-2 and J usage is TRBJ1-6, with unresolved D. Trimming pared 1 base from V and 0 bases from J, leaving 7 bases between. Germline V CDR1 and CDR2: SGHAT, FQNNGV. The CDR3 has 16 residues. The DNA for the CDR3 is TGTGCCAGCAGCTTAGTTGGAGTCTCCTATAATTCACCCCTCCACTTT. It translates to CASSLVGVSYNSPLHF. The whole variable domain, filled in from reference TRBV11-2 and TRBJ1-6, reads EAGVAQSPRYKIIEKRQSVAFWCNPISGHATLYWYQQILGQGPKLLIQFQNNGVVDDSQLPKDRFSAERLKGVDSTLKIQPAKLEDSAVYLCASSLVGVSYNSPLHFGNGTRLTVT.

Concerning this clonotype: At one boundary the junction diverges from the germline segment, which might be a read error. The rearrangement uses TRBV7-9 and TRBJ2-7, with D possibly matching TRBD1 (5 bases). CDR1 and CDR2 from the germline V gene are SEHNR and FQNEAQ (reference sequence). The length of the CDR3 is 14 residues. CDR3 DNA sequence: TGCGCCAGCAGCCAAGCCTGGGGCAGAGACGAGCAGTACTTC. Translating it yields CASSQAWGRDEQYF.

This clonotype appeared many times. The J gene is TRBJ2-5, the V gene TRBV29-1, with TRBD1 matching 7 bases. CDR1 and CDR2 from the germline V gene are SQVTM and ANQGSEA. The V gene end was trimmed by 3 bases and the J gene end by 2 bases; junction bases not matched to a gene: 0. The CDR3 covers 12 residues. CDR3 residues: CSVETGQETQYF. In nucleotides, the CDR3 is TGCAGCGTTGAGACAGGGCAAGAGACCCAGTACTTC.

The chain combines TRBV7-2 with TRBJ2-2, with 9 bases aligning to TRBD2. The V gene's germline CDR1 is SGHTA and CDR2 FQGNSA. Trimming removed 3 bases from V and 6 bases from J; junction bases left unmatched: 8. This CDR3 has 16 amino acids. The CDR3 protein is CASSFVAGGAPGELFF. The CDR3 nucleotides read TGTGCCAGCAGCTTCGTGGCGGGGGGGGCTCCCGGGGAGCTGTTTTTT.

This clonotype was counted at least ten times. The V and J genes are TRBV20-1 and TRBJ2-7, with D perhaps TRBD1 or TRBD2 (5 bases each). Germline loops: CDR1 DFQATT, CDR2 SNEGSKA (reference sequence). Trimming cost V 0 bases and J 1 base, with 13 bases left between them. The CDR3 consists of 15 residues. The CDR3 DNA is TGCAGTGCTAGAGATCAAGAGGGACCTTCCTACGAGCAGTACTTC. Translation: CSARDQEGPSYEQYF.

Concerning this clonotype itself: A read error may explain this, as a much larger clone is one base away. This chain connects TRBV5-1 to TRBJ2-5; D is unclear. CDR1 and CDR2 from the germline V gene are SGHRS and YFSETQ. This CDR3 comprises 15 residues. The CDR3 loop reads CASSEGFRNLETLYF. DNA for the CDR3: TGCGCCAGCAGCGAAGGGTTCAGGAACTTAGAGACCCTGTACTTC.

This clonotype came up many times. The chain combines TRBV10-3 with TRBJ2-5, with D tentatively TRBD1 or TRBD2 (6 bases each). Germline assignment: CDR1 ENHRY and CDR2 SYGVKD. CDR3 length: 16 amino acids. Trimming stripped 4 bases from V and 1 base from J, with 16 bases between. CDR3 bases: TGTGCCATCAGTGTTTTGGGGGGCACGCTCCAAGAGACCCAGTACTTC. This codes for CAISVLGGTLQETQYF.

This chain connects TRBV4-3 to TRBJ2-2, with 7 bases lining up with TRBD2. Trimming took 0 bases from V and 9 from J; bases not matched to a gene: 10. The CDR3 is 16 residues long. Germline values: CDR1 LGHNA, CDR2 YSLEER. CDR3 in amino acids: CASSQDGGGRNRELFF. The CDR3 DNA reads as TGCGCCAGCAGCCAAGATGGAGGCGGGAGAAACAGGGAGCTGTTTTTT.

CDR3 in amino acids: CASGLTGTGGWAFF. CDR3 nucleotides: TGTGCCAGCGGTCTTACCGGGACAGGGGGCTGGGCTTTCTTT. The chain carries TRBV7-9 and TRBJ1-1; 12 positions match TRBD1. The ends lost 8 bases at V and 11 bases at J; junction bases unmatched: 12. Germline V gives CDR1 SEHNR, CDR2 FQNEAQ (reference sequence). The length of the CDR3 is 14 residues.

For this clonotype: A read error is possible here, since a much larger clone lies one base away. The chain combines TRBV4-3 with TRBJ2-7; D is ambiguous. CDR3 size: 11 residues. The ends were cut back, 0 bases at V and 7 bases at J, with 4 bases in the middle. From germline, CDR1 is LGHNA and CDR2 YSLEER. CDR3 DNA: TGCGCCAGCAGCCAAGATCAGGAGCAGTACTTC. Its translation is CASSQDQEQYF.

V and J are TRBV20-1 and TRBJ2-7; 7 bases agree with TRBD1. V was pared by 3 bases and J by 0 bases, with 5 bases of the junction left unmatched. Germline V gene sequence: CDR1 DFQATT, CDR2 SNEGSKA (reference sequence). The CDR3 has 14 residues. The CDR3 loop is CSARIQGSSYEQYF. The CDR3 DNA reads TGCAGTGCTAGGATACAGGGGAGCTCCTACGAGCAGTACTTC.